This record concerns one TCR beta chain sequence. Antigen specificity is unknown. V was pared by 6 bases and J by 4 bases, with 16 bases between. The CDR3 is made up of 15 amino acids. This record belongs to a study of T cell repertoires in cytomegalovirus infection. As for the study in general: Epitope selection comprised recently identified HLA-C-restricted CMV epitopes and well-studied HLA-B-restricted CMV epitopes. It can be stated that public TCR beta signatures indicated CMV infection as well as a matching HLA type.

General study points: The ex vivo response was dominated by HLA-C-restricted CMV-specific TCR beta clonotypes.

TCRdb re-derived calls from the reads in MiXCR, one entry per CDR3 protein. The repertoire holds 380,000 or so distinct CDR3 sequences, just under 35% seen once, with roughly 14% in the top ten. The TCR originated in a human donor in good health (CMV status not recorded). Some clones in this sample may be carry-over from other donors' samples. The sample in question was cultured PBMCs, obtained from culture after CMV antigen stimulation. The chain uses TRBV12-3 or TRBV12-4 and TRBJ2-1; D gene uncertain. In DNA, the CDR3 is TGTGCCAGCAGGGCTAGATCTGTCGGATACAATGAGCAGTTCTTC. It specifies CASRARSVGYNEQFF.